This TCR beta chain appears in the sequencing data of a study of T cells after yellow fever vaccination. TCRdb re-derived calls from the 5' RACE reads in MiXCR, one entry per CDR3 protein. The sample lists a few hundred thousand distinct CDR3 sequences; 5.2% were seen once. The material was CD4+ T cells sorted from PBMCs, obtained on the day of the yellow fever booster vaccination. This receptor was identified in a man between 18 and 29 years old who received the YFV17D yellow fever vaccine.

The CDR3, as DNA: TGTGCCAGCAGCTTAGGGACAGGGGTCCGCTATGGCTACACCTTC. The encoded protein is CASSLGTGVRYGYTF. V gene TRBV7-2 combines with J gene TRBJ1-2, with TRBD1 identical over 9 bases. This CDR3 has 15 residues. V shed 1 base and J 4 bases; nucleotides not matched to a gene: 4. Germline CDR1 and CDR2: SGHTA and FQGNSA.